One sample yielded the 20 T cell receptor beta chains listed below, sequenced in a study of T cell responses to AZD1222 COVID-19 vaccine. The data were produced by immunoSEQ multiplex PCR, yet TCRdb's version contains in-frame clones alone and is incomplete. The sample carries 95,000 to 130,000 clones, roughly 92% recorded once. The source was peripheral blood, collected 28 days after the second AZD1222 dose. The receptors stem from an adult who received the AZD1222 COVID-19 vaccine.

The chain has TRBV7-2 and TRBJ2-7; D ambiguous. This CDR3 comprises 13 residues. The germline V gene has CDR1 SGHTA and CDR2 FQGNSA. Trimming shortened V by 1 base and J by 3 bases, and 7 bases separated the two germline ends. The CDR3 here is CASSLVSLYEQYF. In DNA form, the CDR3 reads TGTGCCAGCAGCTTAGTGTCCCTCTACGAGCAGTACTTC.

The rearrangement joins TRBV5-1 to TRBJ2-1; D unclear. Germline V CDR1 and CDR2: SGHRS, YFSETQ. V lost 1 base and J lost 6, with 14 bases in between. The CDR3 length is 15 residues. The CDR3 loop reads CASSLIGVGGNEQFF. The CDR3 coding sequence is TGCGCCAGCAGCTTGATTGGGGTGGGTGGCAATGAGCAGTTCTTC.

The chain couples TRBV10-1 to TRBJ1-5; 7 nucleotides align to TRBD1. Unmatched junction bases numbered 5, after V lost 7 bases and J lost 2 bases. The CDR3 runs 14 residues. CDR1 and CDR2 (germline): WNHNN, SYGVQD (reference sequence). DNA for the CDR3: TGCGCCAGCACCAAAGACAGGGGCAATCAGCCCCAGCATTTT. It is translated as CASTKDRGNQPQHF.

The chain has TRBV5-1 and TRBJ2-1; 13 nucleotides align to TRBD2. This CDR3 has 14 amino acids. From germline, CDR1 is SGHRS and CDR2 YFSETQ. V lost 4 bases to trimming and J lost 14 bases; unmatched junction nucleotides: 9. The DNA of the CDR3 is TGCGCCAGCAGCCCCGGACTAGCGGGAGACAGGAAGTTCTTC. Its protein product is CASSPGLAGDRKFF.

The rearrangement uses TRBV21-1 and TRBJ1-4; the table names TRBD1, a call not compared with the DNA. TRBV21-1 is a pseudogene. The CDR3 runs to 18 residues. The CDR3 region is CASSISGTEDLVGEKLFF. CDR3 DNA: TGTGCCAGCAGCATCTCCGGGACAGAAGACCTAGTGGGTGAAAAACTGTTTTTT.

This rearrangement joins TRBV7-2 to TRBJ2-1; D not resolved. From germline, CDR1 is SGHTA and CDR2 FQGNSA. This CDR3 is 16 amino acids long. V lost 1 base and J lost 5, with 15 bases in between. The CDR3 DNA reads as TGTGCCAGCAGCTTAGGATTTGGCGGACGAAACAATGAGCAGTTCTTC. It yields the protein CASSLGFGGRNNEQFF.

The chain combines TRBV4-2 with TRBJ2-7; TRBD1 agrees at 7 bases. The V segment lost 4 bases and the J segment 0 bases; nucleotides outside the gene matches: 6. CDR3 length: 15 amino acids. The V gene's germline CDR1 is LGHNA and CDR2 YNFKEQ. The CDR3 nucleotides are TGTGCCAGCAGCCCCCAGGGGGATAGCTCCTACGAGCAGTACTTC. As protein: CASSPQGDSSYEQYF.

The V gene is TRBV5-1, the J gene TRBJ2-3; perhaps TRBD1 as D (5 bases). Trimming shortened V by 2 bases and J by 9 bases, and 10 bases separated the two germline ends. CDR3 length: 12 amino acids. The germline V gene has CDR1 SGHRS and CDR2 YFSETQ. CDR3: CASSFDSPTQYF. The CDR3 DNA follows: TGCGCCAGCAGCTTTGACAGTCCAACGCAGTATTTT. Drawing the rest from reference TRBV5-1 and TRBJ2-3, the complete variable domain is KAGVTQTPRYLIKTRGQQVTLSCSPISGHRSVSWYQQTPGQGLQFLFEYFSETQRNKGNFPGRFSGRQFSNSRSEMNVSTLELGDSALYLCASSFDSPTQYFGPGTRLTVL.

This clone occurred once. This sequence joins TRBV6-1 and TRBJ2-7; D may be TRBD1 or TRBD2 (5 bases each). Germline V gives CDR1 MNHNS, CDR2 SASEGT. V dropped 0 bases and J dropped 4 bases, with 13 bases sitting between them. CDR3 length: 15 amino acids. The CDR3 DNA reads TGTGCCAGCAGTGAAGCGCTTCGAGGGGTGTACGAGCAGTACTTC. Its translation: CASSEALRGVYEQYF.

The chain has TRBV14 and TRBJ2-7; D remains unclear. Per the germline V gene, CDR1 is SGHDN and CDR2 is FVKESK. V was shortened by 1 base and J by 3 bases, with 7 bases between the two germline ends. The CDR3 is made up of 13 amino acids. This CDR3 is CASSQANSYEQYF. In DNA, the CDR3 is TGTGCCAGCAGCCAAGCGAACAGCTACGAGCAGTACTTC. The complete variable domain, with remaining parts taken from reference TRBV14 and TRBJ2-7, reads EAGVTQFPSHSVIEKGQTVTLRCDPISGHDNLYWYRRVMGKEIKFLLHFVKESKQDESGMPNNRFLAERTGGTYSTLKVQPAELEDSGVYFCASSQANSYEQYFGPGTRLTVT.

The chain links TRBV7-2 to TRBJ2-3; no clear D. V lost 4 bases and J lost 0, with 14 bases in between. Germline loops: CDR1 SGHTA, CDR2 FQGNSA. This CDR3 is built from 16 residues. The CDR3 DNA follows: TGTGCCAGCAGCTCAGACCCTTGGACGAGCACAGATACGCAGTATTTT. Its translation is CASSSDPWTSTDTQYF.

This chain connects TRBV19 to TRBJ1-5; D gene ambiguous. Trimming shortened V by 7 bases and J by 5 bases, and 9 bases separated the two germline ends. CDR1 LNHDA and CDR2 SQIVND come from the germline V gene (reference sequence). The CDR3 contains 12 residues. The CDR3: CASTEGDQPQHF. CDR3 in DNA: TGTGCCAGTACAGAGGGAGATCAGCCCCAGCATTTT.

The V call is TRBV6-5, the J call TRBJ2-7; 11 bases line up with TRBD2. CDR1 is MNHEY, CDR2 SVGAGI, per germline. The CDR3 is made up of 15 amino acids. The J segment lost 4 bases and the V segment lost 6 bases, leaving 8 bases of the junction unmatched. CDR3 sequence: CASRKELAGAYEQYF. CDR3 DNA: TGTGCCAGCAGAAAGGAACTAGCGGGAGCTTACGAGCAGTACTTC.

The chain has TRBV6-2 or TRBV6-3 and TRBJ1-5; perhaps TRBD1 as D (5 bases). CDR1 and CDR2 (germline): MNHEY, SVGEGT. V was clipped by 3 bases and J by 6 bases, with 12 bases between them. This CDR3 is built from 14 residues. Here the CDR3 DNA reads TGTGCCAGCAGTTATGGAGGGGAGGGTCAGCCCCAGCATTTT. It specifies CASSYGGEGQPQHF.

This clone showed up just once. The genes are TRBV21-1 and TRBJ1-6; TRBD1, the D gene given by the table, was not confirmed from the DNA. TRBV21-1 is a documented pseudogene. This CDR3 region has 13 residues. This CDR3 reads CASSRQTDSPLHF. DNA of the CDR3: TGTGCCAGCAGCAGACAGACGGACTCACCCCTCCACTTT.

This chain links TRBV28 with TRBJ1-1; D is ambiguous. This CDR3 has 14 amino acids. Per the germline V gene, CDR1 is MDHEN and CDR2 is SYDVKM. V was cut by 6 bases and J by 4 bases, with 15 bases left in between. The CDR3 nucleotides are TGTGCCAGCAGCCCTCAACAGACATTCACTGAAGCTTTCTTT. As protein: CASSPQQTFTEAFF.

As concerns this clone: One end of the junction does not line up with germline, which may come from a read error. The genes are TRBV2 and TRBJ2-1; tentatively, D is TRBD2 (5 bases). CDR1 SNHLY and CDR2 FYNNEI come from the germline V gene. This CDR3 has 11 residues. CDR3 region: CASSPQRSAIF. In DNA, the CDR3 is TGTGCCAGCAGCCCTCAGCGGTCGGCGATCTTC.

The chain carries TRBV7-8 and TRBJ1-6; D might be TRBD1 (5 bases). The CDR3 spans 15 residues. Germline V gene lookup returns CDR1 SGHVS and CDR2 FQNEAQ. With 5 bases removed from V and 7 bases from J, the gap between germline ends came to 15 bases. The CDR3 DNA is TGTGCCAGCAGCCGACAGAAGGGAAACAATTCACCCCTCCACTTT. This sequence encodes CASSRQKGNNSPLHF.

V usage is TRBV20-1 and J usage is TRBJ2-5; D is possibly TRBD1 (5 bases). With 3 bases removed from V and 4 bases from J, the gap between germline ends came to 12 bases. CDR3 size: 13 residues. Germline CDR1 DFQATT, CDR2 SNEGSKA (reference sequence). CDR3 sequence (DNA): TGCAGTGCTAGTCCTAGTAGGGGAGAGACCCAGTACTTC. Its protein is CSASPSRGETQYF.

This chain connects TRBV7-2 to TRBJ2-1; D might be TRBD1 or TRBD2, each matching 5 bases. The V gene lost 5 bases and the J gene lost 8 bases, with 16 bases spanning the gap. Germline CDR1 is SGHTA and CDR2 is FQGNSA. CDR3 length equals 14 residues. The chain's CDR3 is CASSPGTYGHEQFF. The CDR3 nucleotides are TGTGCCAGCAGCCCAGGGACCTACGGCCATGAGCAGTTCTTC.